The sequence of this T cell receptor beta chain was determined in a study of graft-versus-host responses after intestinal transplantation. On the study more broadly: Grafts were multivisceral, liver-intestinal, or isolated intestinal. Recipients uniformly received anti-thymocyte globulin induction, followed by tacrolimus and steroids for 2 to 4 years.

Study outcomes and limitations: Peak circulating GvH clone levels were associated with early post-transplant HvG declines.

The CDR3 is 15 residues long. CDR1 is SSHAT and CDR2 is FNYEAQ in the germline V gene (reference sequence). The method was immunoSEQ multiplex PCR; TCRdb's version includes in-frame clones alone and lacks a portion of them. Here the sample spans roughly 97,000 clones, 80% to 95% being singletons. To note about this clone: Its antigen is undetermined. An end of the junction differs from the germline gene, which may be a read error.

The source is a human patient who received an intestinal transplant, so some T cells may come from the graft donor. This chain uses TRBV7-7 with TRBJ2-5; 9 bases are shared with TRBD2. The sequenced sample was PBMCs, obtained just under 460 days after intestinal transplant. The CDR3 region is CASSLSGGWSETQYF. For the CDR3, the DNA is TGTGCTAGCAGCTTGAGCGGGGGGTGGTCGGAGACCCAGTACTTC. The whole variable domain, remainder taken from reference TRBV7-7 and TRBJ2-5, is GAGVSQSPRYKVTKRGQDVTLRCDPISSHATLYWYQQALGQGPEFLTYFNYEAQPDKSGLPSDRFSAERPEGSISTLTIQRTEQRDSAMYRCASSLSGGWSETQYFGPGTRLLVL.